This T cell receptor beta chain was documented in a study of cytomegalovirus exposure and HLA in healthy donors (dated by TCRdb to about 2017). About the full investigation: According to an earlier analysis of 587 of the donors, about 170 million T cells yielded roughly 110 million unique TCR beta sequences and around 300 Gb of sequence data. The genetic ancestry cluster associated with self-reported Caucasian donors included roughly 84% of the roughly 410 genotyped donors. The study was designed to test whether signatures of past pathogen exposure could be identified by cataloging public T cell receptors. HLA typing included class I and class II loci at four-digit resolution. About 320 gigabases of sequencing data and approximately 80 million unique TCR sequences were included in an early release covering under 650 HLA-typed donors. Genome-wide SNP genotypes for about 55% of the roughly 670 donors were used in a later genetic analysis, which treated that subset as a discovery cohort. The number of donors typed differed by locus, with about 629-640 for A, B, C, DRB1 and DQB1, around 560 for DQA1, 600 to 610 for DPA1, and approximately 470 for DPB1. A separate validation cohort of approximately 120 different subjects was used in addition to the roughly 700-subject first cohort. A later analysis re-analyzed previously published TCR beta repertoires from approximately 700 donors and added high-resolution HLA genotyping to study TCR occurrence patterns. The study profiled the T cell repertoires of some 610 subjects by immunosequencing and related them to cytomegalovirus serostatus. Every discovery cohort repertoire had been produced on one sequencing platform. Among roughly 400 genotyped donors of the cohort, an average of roughly 230,000 unique TCR beta nucleotide sequences was sequenced per donor, of which 15% to 20% were non-productive. Alongside the repertoire data, information on donor age, sex, ethnicity and CMV serostatus was compiled. An earlier analysis of roughly 600 of the donors used high-throughput TCR beta sequencing to judge whether each TCR beta V gene segment behaved as functional or pseudogenic. Rather than drawing on any new phenotypic data, the later analysis identified candidate immune exposures from TCR beta sequences and the way those sequences occurred across donors. To predict cytomegalovirus infection status, the study combined high-throughput TCR immunosequencing, statistical association of individual TCRs with disease status, and machine learning. Five DR-DQ haplotypes were treated as single units for association and clustering because of strong linkage in the cohort. Study-wide conclusions, independent of this receptor: The earlier analysis of some 540 of the donors excluded seventeen rarely observed V segments, including chromosome 9 orphons, because counts were too low. The classifier was reported to diagnose cytomegalovirus status with high specificity and sensitivity in both the original cohort and the validation cohort. A later analysis found that HLA-associated TCR beta chains were more clonally expanded and had lower generation probabilities than equally common non-associated chains. According to a later genetic analysis, donors in an Asian-associated ancestry cluster had fewer N-insertions in productive TCRs than the roughly 700-donor mean. Because HLA typing was missing for some donors at each locus, association tests included only the typed subset. Sequencing depth was assumed to be roughly uniform across donors in the presence/absence analyses, though that assumption may not hold. For the cohort, immune exposure information was limited to CMV serostatus. Some IMGT-functional V segments, including TRBV6-2 and TRBV6-3, could not be distinguished by the 87-base-pair reads and were therefore excluded. A total of around 150 TCR beta chains were listed by the study as associated with cytomegalovirus. The authors suggested that the approach could potentially be extended to other disease states and immunological phenotypes. When HLA alleles, especially DR and DQ, strongly co-occurred, attributing TCR associations to individual alleles was difficult. According to a later analysis, most CMV-associated TCR beta chains appeared to be HLA-restricted, and the HLA associations seemed to be driven largely by CMV exposure. In a later analysis, the rate of TCR association differed among HLA loci, with DRB1 alleles having the most associated TCRs and HLA-C alleles having the fewest. A later analysis associated 16,951 TCR beta sequences with specific HLA alleles at a false discovery rate of 0.05. In a later genetic analysis, a missense DCLRE1C variant was associated with V-gene and J-gene trimming of TCR beta chains, and the association was replicated in an independent cohort. In an earlier analysis of 450 to 750 of the donors, most TCR beta V segments appeared in productive rearrangements about 87% or about 30% of the time, broadly matching IMGT annotations. Across donors, most TCR sequences were observed very rarely, whereas some public TCRs were present in many individuals. In a later analysis, several top co-occurrence clusters were reported to appear linked to parvovirus B19, influenza, CMV and Epstein-Barr virus. A further reported finding was that TCR beta sequences accurately predicted the HLA-A and HLA-B alleles for most subjects in the first cohort. In this cohort, only TCR beta chains were sequenced, and detectable features were limited by the absence of alpha or paired-chain data. Correlated functional status among segregating V segments might be attributable to linkage disequilibrium, but an unknown experimental factor could not be ruled out. A group of highly shared sequence variants was considered likely to be a technical artifact of the sequencing pipeline. In vitro tests confirmed that a few of the cytomegalovirus-associated TCR beta chains recognize cytomegalovirus antigens.

The cohort comprised 666 healthy bone marrow donors. All cohort members were sampled while nominally healthy, although unrecorded immune exposures were likely present. The donor was CMV seronegative and was included in the group of several hundred seronegative cohort members. A peripheral blood sample was provided by each donor, and peripheral blood mononuclear cells were used for TCR beta sequencing. The Qiagen DNeasy Blood Extraction Kit was used to extract genomic DNA from the blood cell samples. Library generation was performed with the immunoSEQ multiplex PCR assay. For the multiplex PCR, a mixture combining 60 forward primers for TCR Vbeta segments and 13 reverse primers for TCR Jbeta segments was used. Amplification of the CDR3 region of rearranged TCR beta genes was performed with a multiplex PCR assay on genomic DNA. On the Illumina HiSeq System, the amplified TCR beta libraries were sequenced as 87-base-pair reads. For the original study's pipeline: A later analysis counted about 76 million unique TCR beta chains across the approximately 700 repertoires, and roughly 11 million of these chains were shared by at least two donors. To remove PCR and sequencing errors, raw reads were error-corrected and collapsed into unique sequences using a nearest-neighbor algorithm that merged closely related sequences. CDR3 sequences were aligned to IMGT reference sequences to assign V, D and J gene segments. For a sequence to be retained, a match of at least six nucleotides was required to both a V gene segment and a J gene segment. A rearrangement was called productive if the CDR3 had no stop codons and remained in frame with V and J, and every other rearrangement was called non-productive. Following IMGT convention, CDR3 was defined as the stretch from the second conserved V-encoded cysteine up to the conserved J-encoded phenylalanine. The earlier analysis of about 500 of the donors excluded sequences that lacked an unambiguous match to a single V gene segment. An earlier analysis of fewer than 750 of the donors called V segments functional above 56.7% productive rearrangements and segregating when the between-donor standard deviation exceeded 5%. To diagnose cytomegalovirus status from the catalog of TCR beta chain sequences, a statistical classification framework was built. In a later analysis, TCR nucleotide sequences were compared against IMGT/GENE-DB human TR gene sequences so that V and J genes could be assigned. A later analysis assigned CDR3 sequences and most-parsimonious VDJ recombination scenarios with the TCRdist pipeline. In a later analysis, each TCR beta chain was defined by its CDR3 amino acid sequence together with its V-gene family, and reads lacking a unique V-gene family were excluded. To address suspected cross-contamination and a sequencing artifact, a later analysis removed 550 to 750 highly shared, low-generation-probability nucleotide sequences. In a later analysis, a clonal expansion index for each public chain was calculated from normalized within-repertoire ranks of inferred template counts. In a later analysis, generation probabilities were computed with a VDJ recombination model fitted to out-of-frame rearrangements, and the resulting probabilities were checked against IGoR. A later analysis scored TCR-TCR, TCR-HLA and TCR-CMV co-occurrence with hypergeometric tests, applying a repertoire-size bias correction to TCR pairs. To estimate false discovery rates, a later analysis permuted the HLA or CMV assignments 20 times. In a later analysis, co-occurring TCRs were grouped using DBSCAN, with TCRdist sequence similarity added in when clustering inside HLA-allele-positive subsets. Repertoires with fewer than 30,000 or more than 120,000 public chains, plus five repertoires with anomalous nucleotide sharing, were excluded from co-occurrence clustering. TCRdb provides this immuneACCESS table in a form limited to in-frame rearrangements. Some clones are lacking; in checked studies, under half of them reflect an unresolved V gene, and why the rest are absent is not known. V and J calls and clone size are given by that table; D and trimming were obtained from the DNA. In this sample the table shows 140,000 to 150,000 clones, 80% of which occur a single time. Approximately 4.1% of the sample lies in the top ten.

CDR1 and CDR2 are drawn from the germline V gene: SQVTM, ANQGSEA. From the cysteine through the phenylalanine, the CDR3 covers 12 amino acids. Only CDR3 DNA is held: 36 bases, read in frame from base 1. Only one count was recorded for this clone. What antigen it recognizes has not been identified. No clone much larger than this one lies a single base away; base qualities are absent. The TCR sequence derives from a man in his forties in good health and CMV-seronegative. The sequencing sample was made of PBMCs. The chain is made from TRBV29-1 and TRBJ2-7; a weak D assignment points to TRBD1 (5 bases agree). The CDR3 region has the sequence CTAGQSSYEQYF. The DNA reads as follows: TGCACCGCCGGACAAAGCTCCTACGAGCAGTACTTC.